The 25 T cell receptor beta chains below were found in one sample sequenced in a study of tumor and adjacent non-tumor tissue in lung cancer. No cell sorting was done before RNA was extracted from the tissue. TCRbeta libraries were built with three rounds of nested PCR, modified from ARM-PCR. A single record per CDR3 protein comes from TCRdb applying MiXCR to the multiplex PCR reads. The table lists 100,000 to 120,000 distinct CDR3 sequences, about 87% of them singletons, with 20% to 25% in the top ten. Sequences were obtained from lung tumor tissue. Receptors originate from a man aged 65-85 years with non-small cell lung cancer.

In the case of this clonotype: At one end, the junction sequence differs from germline, possibly due to a read error. The V and J genes are TRBV5-4 and TRBJ2-1; D is perhaps TRBD1 or TRBD2 (6 bases each). Germline V CDR1 and CDR2: SGHNT, YYREEE (reference sequence). This CDR3 spans 15 amino acids. CDR3: CTSSFGGREVNEQFF. The CDR3 DNA reads TGTACCAGCAGCTTTGGGGGCAGGGAGGTGAATGAGCAGTTCTTC. Variable domain in full (rest from reference TRBV5-4 and TRBJ2-1): ETGVTQSPTHLIKTRGQQVTLRCSSQSGHNTVSWYQQALGQGPQFIFQYYREEENGRGNFPPRFSGLQFPNYSSELNVNALELDDSALYLCTSSFGGREVNEQFFGPGTRLTVL.

On this clonotype: The germline gene is not matched at one end of the junction; a read error may be the cause. The chain is built from TRBV11-2 and TRBJ2-1; 7 bases fit TRBD1. Germline values: CDR1 SGHAT, CDR2 FQNNGV. The length of the CDR3 is 16 residues. The CDR3 nucleotides are TGTGCCAGCTGCTTAACCGCAGACAGGGTGGTCAATGAGCAGTTTTTC. This gives the protein CASCLTADRVVNEQFF.

Concerning this clonotype itself: In this CDR3 the conserved last residue, phenylalanine or tryptophan, is missing, so a read error is likely. This rearrangement joins TRBV29-1 to TRBJ2-2; 10 bases match TRBD2. V trimming: 7 bases; J trimming: 8 bases; junction bases outside the gene matches: 10. CDR1 is SQVTM and CDR2 is ANQGSEA in the germline V gene. CDR3 length: 14 amino acids. Written as DNA, the CDR3 is TGCAGCGCTCACGTAGCGGGGGGCACGGGGGAGCTGTTTTAT. Protein product: CSAHVAGGTGELFY.

The chain is built from TRBV29-1 and TRBJ2-1, with D maybe TRBD2 (6 bases). This CDR3 has 14 amino acids. V was shortened by 6 bases and J by 9 bases, with 21 bases between the two germline ends. The germline V gene has CDR1 SQVTM and CDR2 ANQGSEA. The CDR3 nucleotides read TGCAGCGTCATCCCTAGCAGGAGGGCTAGTGAGCAGTTCTTC. Protein: CSVIPSRRASEQFF.

With regard to this clonotype: One junction end does not reproduce the germline sequence, and a read error may be involved. The rearrangement joins TRBV2 to TRBJ1-3; no definite D call. Germline V gene data show CDR1 as SNHLY and CDR2 as FYNNEI. The CDR3 extends over 13 amino acids. CDR3 nucleotides: TGTGCCAGCAGTGGAGGGCCCGGAAACACCTTATATTTT. As protein: CASSGGPGNTLYF.

The chain employs TRBV29-1 and TRBJ2-5, with TRBD1 matching over 9 bases. Germline V lookup: CDR1 SQVTM, CDR2 ANQGSEA. V lost 3 bases, J lost 3 bases, and 5 bases stayed unmatched. The CDR3 runs to 14 residues. The CDR3 DNA is TGCAGCGTTGAGGGACAGGGAGAAGAAGAGACCCAGTACTTC. Amino acid sequence: CSVEGQGEEETQYF.

The chain carries TRBV29-1 and TRBJ2-5; D remains ambiguous. The germline CDR1 and CDR2 sequences are SQVTM and ANQGSEA. This CDR3 comprises 16 residues. The V end was cut by 7 bases, the J end by 2 bases, with 23 bases between. The CDR3 sequence is CSAKPYLQNGQETQYF. DNA of the CDR3: TGCAGCGCCAAGCCATACCTCCAGAATGGTCAAGAGACCCAGTACTTC.

In regard to this clonotype: A read error may account for a junction end that differs from germline. The chain carries TRBV12-3 or TRBV12-4 and TRBJ1-6; D ambiguous. This CDR3 contains 14 residues. The CDR3 sequence: CDSSRRVNNSPLHF. The CDR3 DNA reads TGTGACAGCAGTCGGAGAGTCAATAATTCACCCCTCCACTTT.

The rearrangement joins TRBV10-3 to TRBJ1-6, with TRBD1 matching 7 bases. This CDR3 has 14 amino acids. Germline V gene data show CDR1 as ENHRY and CDR2 as SYGVKD. The trim removed 7 bases at V and 16 bases at J, leaving 16 bases unmatched. The CDR3 region has the DNA TGTGCCATCAATAGACAGGGACCTAATTCATCTCTCCACTTT. Its protein product is CAINRQGPNSSLHF.

In regard to this clonotype: A read error is possible here, since a much larger clone lies one base away. CDR3 amino acids: CASSSLGTVFYSRLFF. The CDR3 bases are TGTGCCAGCAGCTCCCTAGGGACAGTATTCTATTCGCGGCTGTTTTTT. The chain couples TRBV6-2 or TRBV6-3 to TRBJ2-2; 7 positions match TRBD1. Germline values: CDR1 MNHEY, CDR2 SVGEGT. The V gene end was trimmed by 6 bases and the J gene end by 13 bases; junction bases not matched to a gene: 20. This CDR3 comprises 16 residues.

In its sample, this clonotype was seen a few times. The rearrangement joins TRBV7-9 to TRBJ2-3; no clear D. Germline values: CDR1 SEHNR, CDR2 FQNEAQ (reference sequence). The length of the CDR3 is 14 residues. V was trimmed by 1 base and J by 4 bases, leaving 9 bases between them. Here the CDR3 DNA reads TGTGCCAGCAGCTTAGTGGGTCCGGCAGATACGCAGTATTTT. It codes for CASSLVGPADTQYF.

The genes are TRBV7-9 and TRBJ1-2, with D possibly being TRBD1 (6 bases). The V end lost 1 base, the J end lost 8 bases, and 17 bases lay between the germline ends. The CDR3 covers 15 residues. From germline, CDR1 is SEHNR and CDR2 FQNEAQ (reference sequence). As DNA, the CDR3 is TGTGCCAGCAGCTTAGAGGGGGTCGGATTAGTAGGCTACACCTTC. Translated: CASSLEGVGLVGYTF.

The chain recombines TRBV6-6 with TRBJ1-4; D may be TRBD1 (5 bases). This CDR3 contains 14 residues. Germline CDR1 reads MNHNY; CDR2 reads SVGAGI (reference sequence). CDR3 sequence reads: CATMGPVTDEKLFF. The CDR3 DNA reads TGTGCAACCATGGGACCGGTGACTGATGAAAAACTGTTTTTT.

The table lists this clonotype with many counts. The V and J genes are TRBV6-6 and TRBJ1-1; D perhaps matches TRBD1 (6 bases). The CDR3 runs 15 residues. V lost 2 bases, J lost 7 bases, and 17 bases lay in between. From germline, CDR1 is MNHNY and CDR2 SVGAGI (reference sequence). CDR3 coding DNA: TGTGCCAGCAGTTACACGGGGGGCGCGGGGGGTGAAGCTTTCTTT. As protein: CASSYTGGAGGEAFF.

About this clonotype: The CDR3 end shows no conserved phenylalanine or tryptophan, and so a read error is likely. The chain carries TRBV29-1 and TRBJ2-3; TRBD2 aligns across 12 bases. The CDR3 has 15 residues. Looked up from germline, CDR1 is SQVTM and CDR2 is ANQGSEA. CDR3 DNA sequence: TGCAGCGCAAACCCGACTAGCGGGGGCACAGAAACGCAGTATTTG. Protein product: CSANPTSGGTETQYL.

This clonotype was seen repeatedly, ten times or more. The rearrangement uses TRBV5-1 and TRBJ1-2; 7 bases line up with TRBD1. The CDR3 runs 16 residues. The germline V gene encodes CDR1 SGHRS and CDR2 YFSETQ. V lost 4 bases and J lost 6; bases outside the gene matches: 15. The DNA of the CDR3 is TGCGCCAGCAGCCCAGATTCTTGGACAGGAAGAGATGGCTACACCTTC. This codes for CASSPDSWTGRDGYTF.

This clonotype was counted a single time. The rearrangement joins TRBV12-3 or TRBV12-4 to TRBJ1-4; D is undetermined. Trimming took 4 bases from V and 11 from J, leaving 29 bases between them. This CDR3 has 18 amino acids. CDR3 DNA: TGTGCCAGCAGTTCATATTCCTTTTCAACTCGGATAGAGGCTAAACTGTTTTTT. Amino acid sequence: CASSSYSFSTRIEAKLFF.

With regard to this clonotype: The junction does not match germline at one end; this may be a read error. V gene TRBV29-1 combines with J gene TRBJ2-2, with 9 bases matching TRBD2. This CDR3 contains 14 residues. Germline CDR1 SQVTM, CDR2 ANQGSEA. The CDR3 sequence is CSTLGTSFTGEPFF. DNA for the CDR3: TGCAGCACATTAGGGACTAGCTTCACCGGGGAGCCGTTTTTT.

As for this clonotype: At one end the junction does not follow the germline gene, possibly because of a read error. This chain joins TRBV10-2 and TRBJ2-7, with 9 bases fitting TRBD2. This CDR3 is built from 12 residues. From germline, CDR1 is WSHSY and CDR2 SAAADI. CDR3 in DNA: TGCGCCAGCAGGACAAGACTAGCGGAGCACTACTTC. Its translation is CASRTRLAEHYF.

Points on this clonotype: This sequence may be a read error, since a much larger clone differs from it by one base. V is TRBV6-5 and J is TRBJ2-3; unclear D gene. Germline loops: CDR1 MNHEY, CDR2 SVGAGI. The CDR3 sequence is 15 residues long. V was pared by 5 bases and J by 2 bases, with 14 bases between. CDR3 sequence: CASSSHEVSTDTQYF. The CDR3 DNA sequence: TGTGCCAGCAGTAGTCATGAGGTTTCCACAGATACGCAGTATTTT.

On this clonotype: At one end, the junction sequence differs from germline, possibly due to a read error. V and J are TRBV6-2 or TRBV6-3 and TRBJ2-1; D is unclear. Per germline, CDR1 MNHEY and CDR2 SVGEGT. The CDR3 is 13 residues long. CDR3 bases: TGTGCCAGGAACAGAGGTGGTTACAATGAGCGGTTCTTC. Its translation: CARNRGGYNERFF.

The V gene is TRBV12-3 or TRBV12-4, the J gene TRBJ2-5, with D uncertain. Trimming took 4 bases from V and 7 from J, leaving 10 bases between them. The CDR3 spans 12 residues. The CDR3 here is CASSCVCGTQYF. Written as DNA, the CDR3 is TGTGCCAGCAGTTGCGTATGTGGGACCCAGTACTTC.

About this clonotype itself: The junction differs from germline at one of its ends, possibly a read error. This chain joins TRBV10-2 and TRBJ2-1, with D perhaps given as TRBD1 or TRBD2 (5 bases each). The germline CDR1 and CDR2 sequences are WSHSY and SAAADI. This CDR3 spans 15 amino acids. The CDR3 coding sequence is TGCGCCAGCTGGTCCCCGGGGCCCTCTTCTCATGAGCATTTCTTC. It specifies CASWSPGPSSHEHFF.

Of note for this clonotype: Compared with germline, one end of the junction differs, possibly owing to a read error. The rearrangement uses TRBV5-1 and TRBJ2-1; D may match TRBD1 or TRBD2 (9 bases each). This CDR3 comprises 14 residues. Germline V lookup: CDR1 SGHRS, CDR2 YFSETQ. CDR3 DNA sequence: TGCGCCAGTAGCGGGGGACAGGGTTTGGATGAGCAGTTTTTC. Translation: CASSGGQGLDEQFF.

This chain uses TRBV5-6 with TRBJ1-5, with D tentatively TRBD1 (5 bases). Germline CDR1 is SGHDT and CDR2 is YYEEEE. V dropped 0 bases and J dropped 7 bases, with 14 bases sitting between them. The CDR3 runs to 15 residues. CDR3 sequence (DNA): TGTGCCAGCAGCTTGGGTACGACAGTAGGACAGCCCCAGCATTTT. As protein: CASSLGTTVGQPQHF. The full variable domain, completed using reference TRBV5-6 and TRBJ1-5, is DAGVTQSPTHLIKTRGQQVTLRCSPKSGHDTVSWYQQALGQGPQFIFQYYEEEERQRGNFPDRFSGHQFPNYSSELNVNALLLGDSALYLCASSLGTTVGQPQHFGDGTRLSIL.